This T cell receptor beta chain originates from a study of vaccination and CD4 T cells after COVID-19. Study as a whole: Post-vaccine sampling followed dose two by a median approximately 70 days (range 14 to 241). The study, taken as a whole, reports: Convalescent patients displayed spike mono-reactivity in 304 of 307 vaccine-specific clones.

The sample's treatment: roughly 10-day PBMC culture with coronavirus spike peptide pools or control peptides (ViraFEST assay). Alongside around 9.7 IU/ml IL-2 and 7.5 to 10 ug/ml peptide pools, PBMCs were cultured at two million per well. J lost 4 bases, V lost 6 bases, and 6 bases had no gene match. CDR1 and CDR2 (germline): DFQATT, SNEGSKA (reference sequence). The CDR3 has 13 residues. Turning to this clonotype: Its specificity is unknown.

At the Johns Hopkins FTIC core, DNA taken from cultured CD4+ T cells was sequenced by way of the Oncomine TCR Beta short-read assay. The source of extracted genomic DNA was cultured CD4+ T cells. TCRdb reprocessed the PCR reads via MiXCR and lists one record per CDR3 protein. Among 4,000 to 5,000 distinct CDR3 sequences listed, around three fifths were seen once. Sequencing was performed on CD4+ T cells from blood, cultured in vitro. The V call is TRBV20-1, the J call TRBJ1-5; 7 nucleotides line up with TRBD1. The origin of this receptor is a human donor who had recovered from COVID-19. In DNA form, the CDR3 reads TGCAGTGCGTTAACAGGGGTAAATCAGCCCCAGCATTTT. Translation: CSALTGVNQPQHF.